Listed here are 11 T cell receptor beta chains from one sample, sequenced in a study of blood T cell repertoires in COVID-19. Profiling relied on immunoSEQ multiplex PCR, and the TCRdb table lists in-frame clones only, not all of them. The table lists 120,000 or so clones, approximately 80% of them singletons. Input material: peripheral blood. The receptors come from a man between 35 and 55 years old with active or convalescent COVID-19.

The chain recombines TRBV11-2 with TRBJ1-5, with D tentatively TRBD1 (6 bases). The CDR3 consists of 15 residues. Trimming pared 0 bases from V and 5 bases from J, leaving 11 bases between. Germline CDR1 is SGHAT and CDR2 is FQNNGV. CDR3 coding DNA: TGTGCCAGCAGCTTAGATGTACAGGGAGATCAGCCCCAGCATTTT. Its protein product is CASSLDVQGDQPQHF.

The chain is built from TRBV2 and TRBJ2-7; 9 bases match TRBD2. The CDR3 contains 14 residues. Germline lookup yields CDR1 SNHLY and CDR2 FYNNEI. After removal of 7 bases from V and 4 bases from J, the junction contained 8 bases not matched to a gene. The CDR3 region has the DNA TGTGCCAGCACAGGGACTAGCAGTGATTACGAGCAGTACTTC. Its protein is CASTGTSSDYEQYF.

Here the CDR3 DNA reads TGCGCCAGCAGCTTGGGCGGGACAGGGAAGTACAATGAGCAGTTCTTC. Translation: CASSLGGTGKYNEQFF. The genes are TRBV5-1 and TRBJ2-1; 9 bases match TRBD1. The CDR3 is 16 residues long. Trimming at V came to 0 bases and at J to 4 bases, leaving 5 bases not matched to a gene. CDR1 and CDR2 from the germline V gene are SGHRS and YFSETQ.

The chain combines TRBV14 with TRBJ1-1, with D uncertain. The V gene lost 3 bases and the J gene lost 6 bases, with 11 bases spanning the gap. The CDR3 length is 13 residues. CDR1 is SGHDN and CDR2 is FVKESK in the germline V gene. The CDR3 nucleotides read TGTGCCAGCAGCCACGGCAGGTCAGCTGAAGCTTTCTTT. It is translated as CASSHGRSAEAFF.

In this sample, this clone turned up once. The chain recombines TRBV5-6 with TRBJ1-1, with 8 bases matching TRBD1. In germline, CDR1 is SGHDT, CDR2 YYEEEE. This CDR3 is 13 amino acids long. The ends lost 0 bases at V and 11 bases at J; junction bases unmatched: 6. The CDR3 nucleotides read TGTGCCAGCAGCTTGGTTGAGGACAGGGATGCTTTCTTT. This gives the protein CASSLVEDRDAFF.

This clone came up once. CDR3 DNA: TGTGCCAGCAGTCTCCCCCAACAGGGCAACACAGATACGCAGTATTTT. It translates to CASSLPQQGNTDTQYF. The chain employs TRBV28 and TRBJ2-3; maybe TRBD1 (6 bases). Trimming removed 5 bases from V and 2 bases from J, with 17 bases in between. This CDR3 region has 16 residues. Germline V lookup: CDR1 MDHEN, CDR2 SYDVKM.

CDR3 in amino acids: CASSLVQGGQETQYF. The CDR3 DNA is TGCGCCAGCAGCTTGGTCCAGGGAGGCCAAGAGACCCAGTACTTC. V and J are TRBV5-1 and TRBJ2-5; TRBD2 is a possible D gene (6 bases). V was pared by 0 bases and J by 1 base, with 10 bases between. The V gene's germline CDR1 is SGHRS and CDR2 YFSETQ. This CDR3 spans 15 amino acids.

The rearrangement uses TRBV7-6 and TRBJ2-2, with 9 nucleotides matching TRBD2. This CDR3 is built from 17 residues. The V segment lost 5 bases and the J segment 0 bases; nucleotides outside the gene matches: 7. Germline values: CDR1 SGHVS, CDR2 FNYEAQ. CDR3 sequence reads: CASSRTSGPANTGELFF. DNA of the CDR3: TGTGCCAGCAGCCGTACTAGCGGGCCAGCGAACACCGGGGAGCTGTTTTTT.

The rearrangement joins TRBV7-9 to TRBJ1-2; 7 nucleotides line up with TRBD1. After removal of 4 bases from V and 6 bases from J, the junction contained 5 bases not matched to a gene. Germline V lookup: CDR1 SEHNR, CDR2 FQNEAQ (reference sequence). The CDR3 is made up of 13 amino acids. CDR3 bases: TGTGCCAGCAGCTACGACAGGGATCATGGCTACACCTTC. Protein product: CASSYDRDHGYTF.

The chain employs TRBV4-1 and TRBJ1-2; no firm D call. The CDR3 covers 13 residues. V lost 0 bases and J 8 bases, leaving 10 bases between the germline ends. The germline V gene has CDR1 MGHRA and CDR2 YSYEKL. CDR3 region: CASSQDVVLGYTF. CDR3 DNA: TGCGCCAGCAGCCAAGATGTAGTGTTGGGCTACACCTTC.

V usage is TRBV6-4 and J usage is TRBJ2-3; 7 positions match TRBD2. V was pared by 5 bases and J by 2 bases, with 4 bases of the junction left unmatched. Germline V CDR1 and CDR2: MRHNA, SNTAGT. The CDR3 runs 14 residues. In DNA, the CDR3 is TGTGCCAGCAGTTCGAGCGGGAACACAGATACGCAGTATTTT. Amino acid sequence: CASSSSGNTDTQYF.